This record concerns one TCR beta chain sequence. Antigen unknown. The data were obtained in a study of T cell responses to AZD1222 COVID-19 vaccine. Study-wide findings and caveats: Per reports, nearly half of all spike-specific TCRs target regions that are unmutated in variants. Among AZD1222 vaccinees, only 5 to 7 were seropositive at baseline. Females made up more of the donors, who were largely white British, and clonal diversity may have come out too low.

Assay used: immunoSEQ multiplex PCR; TCRdb lists only in-frame clones, some missing. The sample includes more than 120,000 clones, approximately 88% of them seen just once. Trimming cost V 5 bases and J 4 bases, with 5 bases left between them. In germline, CDR1 is SEHNR, CDR2 FQNEAQ (reference sequence). CDR3 length: 11 residues. The chain uses TRBV7-9 and TRBJ1-1, with D hard to call. The clonotype comes from an adult who received the MenACWY meningococcal vaccine as a control. The sequenced sample was peripheral blood, obtained 28 days after the second dose of the MenACWY control vaccine. CDR3 nucleotide sequence: TGTGCCAGCAGCGTACTCACTGAAGCTTTCTTT. Translating it yields CASSVLTEAFF.